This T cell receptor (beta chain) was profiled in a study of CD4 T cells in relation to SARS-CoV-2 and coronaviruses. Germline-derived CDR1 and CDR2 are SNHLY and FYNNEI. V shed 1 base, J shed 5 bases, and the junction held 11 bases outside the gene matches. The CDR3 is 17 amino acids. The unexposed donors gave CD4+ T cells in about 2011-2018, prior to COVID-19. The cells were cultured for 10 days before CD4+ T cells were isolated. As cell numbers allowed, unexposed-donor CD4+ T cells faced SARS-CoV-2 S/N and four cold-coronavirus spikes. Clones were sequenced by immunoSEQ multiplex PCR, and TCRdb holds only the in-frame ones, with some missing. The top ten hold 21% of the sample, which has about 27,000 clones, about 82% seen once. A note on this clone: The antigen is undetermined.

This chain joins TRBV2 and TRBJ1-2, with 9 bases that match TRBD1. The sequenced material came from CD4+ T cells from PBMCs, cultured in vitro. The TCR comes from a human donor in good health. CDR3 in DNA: TGTGCCAGCAGTGAAGAGGGATTCGGACAGGGGTTGTATGGCTACACCTTC. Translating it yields CASSEEGFGQGLYGYTF.